One sample yielded the 13 T cell receptor beta chains listed below, sequenced in a study of T cell changes during pregnancy in multiple sclerosis. This table comes from immunoSEQ multiplex PCR, and its TCRdb copy is limited to in-frame clones, with some not included. Counted here are tens of thousands of clones, 94% occurring once; the ten biggest clones make up less than 0.65%. The sequences come from CD4+ T cells from peripheral blood mononuclear cells, collected in the second trimester of pregnancy. All receptors come from a female donor with multiple sclerosis, enrolled in a pregnancy study.

The chain carries TRBV7-2 and TRBJ1-1, with a weak D call TRBD1 (6 bases). CDR3 length equals 15 residues. V lost 2 bases to trimming and J lost 4 bases, with 14 bases between them. In germline, CDR1 is SGHTA, CDR2 FQGNSA. For the CDR3, the DNA is TGTGCCAGCAGCTTATTCCGGGGGGCGAGCACTGAAGCTTTCTTT. Residues: CASSLFRGASTEAFF.

The chain joins TRBV27 to TRBJ2-5; no clear D gene. Trimming stripped 3 bases from V and 5 bases from J, with 10 bases between. Germline CDR1 MNHEY, CDR2 SMNVEV (reference sequence). CDR3 length equals 13 residues. The CDR3 nucleotides read TGTGCCAGCAGTTTGGGTCCCGGGGAGACCCAGTACTTC. This sequence encodes CASSLGPGETQYF.

The chain combines TRBV7-2 with TRBJ1-2; D gene ambiguous. CDR1 is SGHTA, CDR2 FQGNSA, per germline. V was cut by 3 bases and J by 1 base, with 12 bases left in between. This CDR3 is built from 15 residues. The CDR3 DNA follows: TGTGCCAGCAGCTTGAGGCGGATTAGTAACTATGGCTACACCTTC. It specifies CASSLRRISNYGYTF. The entire variable domain, with the rest obtained from reference TRBV7-2 and TRBJ1-2, is as follows: GAGVSQSPSNKVTEKGKDVELRCDPISGHTALYWYRQSLGQGLEFLIYFQGNSAPDKSGLPSDRFSAERTGGSVSTLTIQRTQQEDSAVYLCASSLRRISNYGYTFGSGTRLTVV.

The sample holds one count of this clone. The V gene is TRBV2, the J gene TRBJ2-1, with 14 bases fitting TRBD2. V was clipped by 6 bases and J by 10 bases; unmatched bases: 8. CDR1 and CDR2 from the germline V gene are SNHLY and FYNNEI. The CDR3 covers 15 residues. CDR3 nucleotide sequence: TGTGCCAGCAGGGCGACTAGCGGGGGGGCAGGGGAGCAGTTCTTC. Residues: CASRATSGGAGEQFF.

The V call is TRBV9, the J call TRBJ1-2; 7 bases line up with TRBD1. The germline V gene has CDR1 SGDLS and CDR2 YYNGEE. J was trimmed by 3 bases and V by 1 base; bases with no gene match: 3. This CDR3 region has 14 residues. DNA of the CDR3: TGTGCCAGCAGCGTATCAGACAGGGACTATGGCTACACCTTC. Amino acid sequence: CASSVSDRDYGYTF.

The chain has TRBV6-5 and TRBJ1-2, with TRBD1 matching over 10 bases. The J segment lost 7 bases and the V segment lost 7 bases, leaving 12 bases of the junction unmatched. CDR3 length: 15 amino acids. Germline CDR1 is MNHEY and CDR2 is SVGAGI. Written as DNA, the CDR3 is TGTGCCAGCACTCCTAGTGGGACAGGGGAACTTGGCTACACCTTC. Residues: CASTPSGTGELGYTF.

The rearrangement links TRBV7-2 to TRBJ1-1; D gene ambiguous. With 6 bases removed from V and 0 bases from J, the gap between germline ends came to 8 bases. The CDR3 contains 13 residues. Germline CDR1 is SGHTA and CDR2 is FQGNSA. CDR3 DNA: TGTGCCAGCAGGGGCCCAATGAACACTGAAGCTTTCTTT. It encodes CASRGPMNTEAFF. Looking up the rest from reference TRBV7-2 and TRBJ1-1 gives the full variable domain: GAGVSQSPSNKVTEKGKDVELRCDPISGHTALYWYRQSLGQGLEFLIYFQGNSAPDKSGLPSDRFSAERTGGSVSTLTIQRTQQEDSAVYLCASRGPMNTEAFFGQGTRLTVV.

The J gene is TRBJ1-2, the V gene TRBV30; D not certain. With 7 bases removed from V and 2 bases from J, the gap between germline ends came to 14 bases. The CDR3 consists of 13 residues. Germline loops: CDR1 GTSNPN, CDR2 SVGIG (reference sequence). The CDR3 DNA sequence: TGTGCCTTAAACGATCGGAGGAACTATGGCTACACCTTC. Translating it yields CALNDRRNYGYTF.

This chain connects TRBV7-3 to TRBJ1-1; D is perhaps TRBD1 (5 bases). Trimming took off 2 bases at V and 0 bases at J, with 13 bases between the two ends. This CDR3 has 16 amino acids. Germline V gives CDR1 SGHTA, CDR2 FQGTGA. The CDR3 nucleotides are TGTGCCAGCAGCTTAGGCGGGGCCGTCATGAACACTGAAGCTTTCTTT. Its protein is CASSLGGAVMNTEAFF.

A note on this clone: The identical CDR3 is also encoded by other nucleotide sequences in the sample. This CDR3 is CASSLERGETQYF. The CDR3 nucleotides are TGTGCCAGCAGCTTAGAGCGTGGAGAGACCCAGTACTTC. The V gene is TRBV7-2, the J gene TRBJ2-5, with D unresolved. This CDR3 spans 13 amino acids. V lost 1 base, J lost 4 bases, and 7 bases lay in between. The germline gives CDR1 SGHTA, CDR2 FQGNSA.

The rearrangement joins TRBV7-2 to TRBJ1-1, with D possibly TRBD1 on 5 matching bases. Germline CDR1 SGHTA, CDR2 FQGNSA. The V end lost 1 base, the J end lost 1 base, and 10 bases lay between the germline ends. The length of the CDR3 is 15 residues. This CDR3 is CASSLVGQGNTEAFF. The DNA of the CDR3 is TGTGCCAGCAGCTTAGTTGGGCAGGGGAACACTGAAGCTTTCTTT.

The rearrangement uses TRBV2 and TRBJ2-1; 9 bases match TRBD1. The ends lost 6 bases at V and 9 bases at J; junction bases unmatched: 9. CDR1 and CDR2 (germline): SNHLY, FYNNEI. This CDR3 is 14 amino acids long. The CDR3 spells CASRKGQGVSEQFF. The CDR3 coding sequence is TGTGCCAGCAGGAAGGGACAGGGCGTGAGTGAGCAGTTCTTC.

The chain links TRBV27 to TRBJ2-3; D gene unclear. Trimming took 3 bases from V and 4 from J, leaving 14 bases between them. From germline, CDR1 is MNHEY and CDR2 SMNVEV (reference sequence). The CDR3 length is 15 residues. The CDR3 is CASSFLNRVSDTQYF. The CDR3 nucleotides read TGTGCCAGCAGTTTTCTAAACCGGGTCTCAGATACGCAGTATTTT.